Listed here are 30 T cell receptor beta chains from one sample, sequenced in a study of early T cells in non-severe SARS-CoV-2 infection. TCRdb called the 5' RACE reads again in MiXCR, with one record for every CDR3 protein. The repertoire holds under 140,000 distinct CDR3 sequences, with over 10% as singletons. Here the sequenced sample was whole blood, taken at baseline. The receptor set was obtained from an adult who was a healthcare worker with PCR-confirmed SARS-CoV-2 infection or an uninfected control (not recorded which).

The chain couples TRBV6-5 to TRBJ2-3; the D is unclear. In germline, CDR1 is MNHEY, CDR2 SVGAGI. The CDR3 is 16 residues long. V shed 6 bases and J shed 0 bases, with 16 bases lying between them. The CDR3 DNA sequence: TGTGCCAGCAGCCTCGGGCTGGACCCTAGCACAGATACGCAGTATTTT. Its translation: CASSLGLDPSTDTQYF.

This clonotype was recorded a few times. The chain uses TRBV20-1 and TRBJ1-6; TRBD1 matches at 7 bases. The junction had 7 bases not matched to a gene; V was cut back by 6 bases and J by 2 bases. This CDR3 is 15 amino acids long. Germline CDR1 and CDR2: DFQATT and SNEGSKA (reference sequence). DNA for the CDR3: TGCAGTGCCCTCGAAGGGACAGCCTATAATTCACCCCTCCACTTT. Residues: CSALEGTAYNSPLHF.

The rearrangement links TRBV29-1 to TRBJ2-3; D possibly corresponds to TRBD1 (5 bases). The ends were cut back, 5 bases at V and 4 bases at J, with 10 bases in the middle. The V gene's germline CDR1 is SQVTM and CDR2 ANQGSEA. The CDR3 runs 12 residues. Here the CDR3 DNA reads TGCAGCGTTAGGCAGGGCCCAGATACGCAGTATTTT. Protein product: CSVRQGPDTQYF.

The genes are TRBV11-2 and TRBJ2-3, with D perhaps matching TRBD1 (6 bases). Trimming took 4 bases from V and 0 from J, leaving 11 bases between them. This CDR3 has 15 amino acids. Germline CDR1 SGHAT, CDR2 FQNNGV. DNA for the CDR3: TGTGCCAGCAGCTACAGGGAATTAAGCACAGATACGCAGTATTTT. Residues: CASSYRELSTDTQYF.

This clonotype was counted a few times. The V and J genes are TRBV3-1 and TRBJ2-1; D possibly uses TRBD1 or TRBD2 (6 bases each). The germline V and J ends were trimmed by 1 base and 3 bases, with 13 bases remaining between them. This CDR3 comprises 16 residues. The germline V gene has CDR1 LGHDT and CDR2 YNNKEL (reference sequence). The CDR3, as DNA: TGTGCCAGCAGCCAAGTGATGGGGGGCCTCTACAATGAGCAGTTCTTC. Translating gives CASSQVMGGLYNEQFF.

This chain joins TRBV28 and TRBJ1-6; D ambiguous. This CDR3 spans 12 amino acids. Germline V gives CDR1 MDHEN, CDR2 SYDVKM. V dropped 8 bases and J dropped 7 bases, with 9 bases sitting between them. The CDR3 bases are TGTGCCAGCCGGGCCACCAATTCACCCCTCCACTTT. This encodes CASRATNSPLHF.

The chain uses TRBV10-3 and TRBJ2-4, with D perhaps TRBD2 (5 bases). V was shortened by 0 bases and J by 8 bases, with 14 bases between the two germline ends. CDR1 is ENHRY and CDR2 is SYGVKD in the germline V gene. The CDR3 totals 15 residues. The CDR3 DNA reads TGTGCCATCAGTGAGTCGGGAGCCCCGGATCACATTCAGTACTTC. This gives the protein CAISESGAPDHIQYF.

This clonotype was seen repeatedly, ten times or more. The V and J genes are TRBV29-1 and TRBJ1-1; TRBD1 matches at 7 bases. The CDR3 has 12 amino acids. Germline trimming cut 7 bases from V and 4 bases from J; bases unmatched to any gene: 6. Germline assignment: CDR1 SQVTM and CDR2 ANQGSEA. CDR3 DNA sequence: TGCAGCGCCGAGACAGGGAGCACTGAAGCTTTCTTT. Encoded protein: CSAETGSTEAFF.

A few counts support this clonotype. For the CDR3, the DNA is TGTGCCAGCAGCTCGGGGGGCAGAAACTATGGCTACACCTTC. Protein product: CASSSGGRNYGYTF. The chain carries TRBV9 and TRBJ1-2; tentatively, D is TRBD1 (6 bases). This CDR3 comprises 14 residues. Per the germline V gene, CDR1 is SGDLS and CDR2 is YYNGEE. V lost 4 bases to trimming and J lost 2 bases, with 12 bases between them.

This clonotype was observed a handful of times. The CDR3 nucleotides read TGTGCCAGCAGCGTACCGGGACAGGGATCCTACGAGCAGTACTTC. It specifies CASSVPGQGSYEQYF. The rearrangement uses TRBV13 and TRBJ2-7, with 9 bases lining up with TRBD1. The V segment lost 5 bases and the J segment 1 base; nucleotides outside the gene matches: 6. Germline V CDR1 and CDR2: PRHDT, FYEKMQ (reference sequence). The CDR3 totals 15 residues.

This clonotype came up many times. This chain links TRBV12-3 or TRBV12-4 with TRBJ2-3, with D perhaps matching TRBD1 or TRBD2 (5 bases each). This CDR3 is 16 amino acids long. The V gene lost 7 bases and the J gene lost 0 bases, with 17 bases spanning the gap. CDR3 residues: CASKNRGTTSTDTQYF. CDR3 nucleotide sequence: TGTGCCAGCAAAAATAGAGGGACCACTAGCACAGATACGCAGTATTTT.

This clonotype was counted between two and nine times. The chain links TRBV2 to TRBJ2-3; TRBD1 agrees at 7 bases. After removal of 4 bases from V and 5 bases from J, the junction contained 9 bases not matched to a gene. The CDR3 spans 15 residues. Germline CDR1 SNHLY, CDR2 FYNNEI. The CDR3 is CASSAGTAPVDTQYF. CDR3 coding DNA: TGTGCCAGCAGTGCCGGGACAGCGCCCGTAGATACGCAGTATTTT. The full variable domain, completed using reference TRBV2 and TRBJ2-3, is EPEVTQTPSHQVTQMGQEVILRCVPISNHLYFYWYRQILGQKVEFLVSFYNNEISEKSEIFDDQFSVERPDGSNFTLKIRSTKLEDSAMYFCASSAGTAPVDTQYFGPGTRLTVL.

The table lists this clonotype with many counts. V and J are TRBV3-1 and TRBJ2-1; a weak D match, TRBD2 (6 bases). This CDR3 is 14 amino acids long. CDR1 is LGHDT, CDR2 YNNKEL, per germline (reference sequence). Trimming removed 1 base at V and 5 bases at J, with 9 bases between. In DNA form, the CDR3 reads TGTGCCAGCAGCCAAGCCGCTAGCGACAATGAGCAGTTCTTC. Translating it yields CASSQAASDNEQFF.

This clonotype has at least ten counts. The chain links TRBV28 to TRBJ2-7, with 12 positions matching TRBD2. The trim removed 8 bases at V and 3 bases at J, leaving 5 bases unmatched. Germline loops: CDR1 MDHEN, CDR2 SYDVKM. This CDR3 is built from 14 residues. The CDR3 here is CASLGLAGYYEQYF. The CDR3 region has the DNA TGTGCCAGCCTTGGACTAGCGGGATACTACGAGCAGTACTTC.

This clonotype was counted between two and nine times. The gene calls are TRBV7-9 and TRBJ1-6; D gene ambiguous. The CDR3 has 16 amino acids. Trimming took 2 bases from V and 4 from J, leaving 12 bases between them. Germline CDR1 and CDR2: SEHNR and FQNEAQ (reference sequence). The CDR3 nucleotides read TGTGCCAGCAGCTTAAGTCCCCCGATTTATAATTCACCCCTCCACTTT. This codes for CASSLSPPIYNSPLHF.

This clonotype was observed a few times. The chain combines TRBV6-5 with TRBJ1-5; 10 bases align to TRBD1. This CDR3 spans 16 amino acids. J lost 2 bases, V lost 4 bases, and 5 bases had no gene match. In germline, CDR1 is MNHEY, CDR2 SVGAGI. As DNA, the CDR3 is TGTGCCAGCAGTTCCGGGACAGGGGTAGGCAATCAGCCCCAGCATTTT. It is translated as CASSSGTGVGNQPQHF.

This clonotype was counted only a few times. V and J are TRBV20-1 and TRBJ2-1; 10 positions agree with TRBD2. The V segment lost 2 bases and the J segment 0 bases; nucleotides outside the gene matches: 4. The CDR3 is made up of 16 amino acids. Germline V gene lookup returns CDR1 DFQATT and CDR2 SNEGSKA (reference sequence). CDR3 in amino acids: CSARPLAGGSYNEQFF. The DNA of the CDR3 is TGCAGTGCTAGACCCTTAGCGGGAGGCTCCTACAATGAGCAGTTCTTC.

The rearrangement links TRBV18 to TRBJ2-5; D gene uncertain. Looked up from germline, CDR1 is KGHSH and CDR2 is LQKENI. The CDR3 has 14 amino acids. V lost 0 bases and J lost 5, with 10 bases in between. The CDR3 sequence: CASSPPLRSETQYF. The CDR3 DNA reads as TGTGCCAGCTCACCACCGCTGCGCTCCGAGACCCAGTACTTC.

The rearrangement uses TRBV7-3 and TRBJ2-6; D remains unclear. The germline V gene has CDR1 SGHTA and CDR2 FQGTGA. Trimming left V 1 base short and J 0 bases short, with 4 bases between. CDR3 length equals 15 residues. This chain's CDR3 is CASSLRSSGANVLTF. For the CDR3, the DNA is TGTGCCAGCAGCTTAAGGAGCTCTGGGGCCAACGTCCTGACTTTC.

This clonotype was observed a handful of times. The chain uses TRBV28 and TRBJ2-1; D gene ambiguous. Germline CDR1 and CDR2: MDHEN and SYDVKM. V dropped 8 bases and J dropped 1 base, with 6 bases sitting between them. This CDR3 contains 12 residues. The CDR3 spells CASAKSYNEQFF. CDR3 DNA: TGTGCCAGCGCTAAGTCCTACAATGAGCAGTTCTTC.

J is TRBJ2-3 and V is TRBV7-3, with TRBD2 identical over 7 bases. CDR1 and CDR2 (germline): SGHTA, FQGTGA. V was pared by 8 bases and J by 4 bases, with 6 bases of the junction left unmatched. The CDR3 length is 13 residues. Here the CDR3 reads CASQREGADTQYF. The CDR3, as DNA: TGTGCCAGCCAGCGGGAAGGGGCAGATACGCAGTATTTT.

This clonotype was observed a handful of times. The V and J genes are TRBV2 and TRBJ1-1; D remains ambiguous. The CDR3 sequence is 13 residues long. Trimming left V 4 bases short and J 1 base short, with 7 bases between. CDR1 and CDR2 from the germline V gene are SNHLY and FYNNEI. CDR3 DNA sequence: TGTGCCAGCAGTGTTTTTCCGAACACTGAAGCTTTCTTT. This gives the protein CASSVFPNTEAFF. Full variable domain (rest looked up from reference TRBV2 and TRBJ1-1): EPEVTQTPSHQVTQMGQEVILRCVPISNHLYFYWYRQILGQKVEFLVSFYNNEISEKSEIFDDQFSVERPDGSNFTLKIRSTKLEDSAMYFCASSVFPNTEAFFGQGTRLTVV.

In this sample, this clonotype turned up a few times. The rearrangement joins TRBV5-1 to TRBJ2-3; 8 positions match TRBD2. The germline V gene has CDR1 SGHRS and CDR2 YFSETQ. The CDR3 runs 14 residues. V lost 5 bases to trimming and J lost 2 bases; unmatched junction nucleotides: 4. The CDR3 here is CASRLGLDTDTQYF. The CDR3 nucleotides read TGCGCCAGCAGGCTGGGACTAGACACAGATACGCAGTATTTT.

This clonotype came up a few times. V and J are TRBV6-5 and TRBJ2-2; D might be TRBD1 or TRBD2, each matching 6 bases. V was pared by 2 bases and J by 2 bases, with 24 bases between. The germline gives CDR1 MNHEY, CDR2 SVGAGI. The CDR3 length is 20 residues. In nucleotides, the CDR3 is TGTGCCAGCAGTTACGATTCGATATTTGGAGGAGGGGGAAACACCGGGGAGCTGTTTTTT. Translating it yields CASSYDSIFGGGGNTGELFF.

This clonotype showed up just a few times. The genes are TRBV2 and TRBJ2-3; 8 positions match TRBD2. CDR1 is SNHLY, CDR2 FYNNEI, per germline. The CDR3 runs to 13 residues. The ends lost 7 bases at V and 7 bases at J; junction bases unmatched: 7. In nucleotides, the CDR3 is TGTGCCAGCACCTACGGGGGGGCAAATACGCAGTATTTT. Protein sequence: CASTYGGANTQYF. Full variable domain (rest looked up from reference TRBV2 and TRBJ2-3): EPEVTQTPSHQVTQMGQEVILRCVPISNHLYFYWYRQILGQKVEFLVSFYNNEISEKSEIFDDQFSVERPDGSNFTLKIRSTKLEDSAMYFCASTYGGANTQYFGPGTRLTVL.

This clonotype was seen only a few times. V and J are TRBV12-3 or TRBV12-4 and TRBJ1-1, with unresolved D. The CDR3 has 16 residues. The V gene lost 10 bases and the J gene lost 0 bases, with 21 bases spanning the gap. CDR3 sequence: CAINSVGYRMNTEAFF. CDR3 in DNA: TGTGCCATCAACTCGGTGGGGTACCGGATGAACACTGAAGCTTTCTTT.

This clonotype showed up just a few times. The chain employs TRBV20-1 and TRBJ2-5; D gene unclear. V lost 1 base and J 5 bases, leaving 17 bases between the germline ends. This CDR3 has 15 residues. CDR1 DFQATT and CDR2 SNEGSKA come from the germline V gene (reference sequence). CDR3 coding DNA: TGCAGTGCTAGAGCACCTTTCGACCTTTTGGAGACCCAGTACTTC. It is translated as CSARAPFDLLETQYF.

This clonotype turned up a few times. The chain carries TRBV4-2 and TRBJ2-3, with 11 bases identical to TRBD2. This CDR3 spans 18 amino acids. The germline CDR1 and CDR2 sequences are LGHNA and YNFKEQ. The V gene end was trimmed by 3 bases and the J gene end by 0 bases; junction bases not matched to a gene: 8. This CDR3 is CASSQTSGESTSTDTQYF. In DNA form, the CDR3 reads TGTGCCAGCAGCCAGACTAGCGGGGAATCAACTAGCACAGATACGCAGTATTTT.

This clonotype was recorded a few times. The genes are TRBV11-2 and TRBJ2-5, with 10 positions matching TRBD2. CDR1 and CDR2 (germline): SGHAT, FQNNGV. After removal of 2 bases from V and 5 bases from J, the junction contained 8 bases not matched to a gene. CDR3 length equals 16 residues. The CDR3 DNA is TGTGCCAGCAGCTTATCCAGCGGGGGGGGTTTTGAGACCCAGTACTTC. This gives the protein CASSLSSGGGFETQYF. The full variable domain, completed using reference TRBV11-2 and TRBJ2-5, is EAGVAQSPRYKIIEKRQSVAFWCNPISGHATLYWYQQILGQGPKLLIQFQNNGVVDDSQLPKDRFSAERLKGVDSTLKIQPAKLEDSAVYLCASSLSSGGGFETQYFGPGTRLLVL.

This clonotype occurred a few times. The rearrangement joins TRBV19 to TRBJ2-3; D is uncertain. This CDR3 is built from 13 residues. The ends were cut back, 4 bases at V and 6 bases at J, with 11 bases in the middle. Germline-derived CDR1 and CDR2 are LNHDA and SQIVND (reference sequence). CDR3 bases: TGTGCCAGTAGTACCACCCCCCCCGATACGCAGTATTTT. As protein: CASSTTPPDTQYF.